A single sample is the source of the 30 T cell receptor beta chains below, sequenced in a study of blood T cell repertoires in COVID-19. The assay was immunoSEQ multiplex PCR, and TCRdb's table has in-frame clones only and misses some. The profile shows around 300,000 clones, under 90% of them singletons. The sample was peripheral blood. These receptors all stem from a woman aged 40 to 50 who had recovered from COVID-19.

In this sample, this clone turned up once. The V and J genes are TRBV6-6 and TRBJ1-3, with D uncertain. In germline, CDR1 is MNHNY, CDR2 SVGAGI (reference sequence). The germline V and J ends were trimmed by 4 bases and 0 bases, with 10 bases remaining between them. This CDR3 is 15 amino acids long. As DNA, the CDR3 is TGTGCCAGCAGTTCTCGTGAAGCCTCTGGAAACACCATATATTTT. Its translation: CASSSREASGNTIYF.

The CDR3 is CASSFGATGSANEKLFF. The CDR3 region has the DNA TGTGCCAGCAGCTTTGGTGCAACAGGGTCAGCTAATGAAAAACTGTTTTTT. The chain is built from TRBV7-2 and TRBJ1-4; possible D gene TRBD1, 6 bases. Trimming shortened V by 3 bases and J by 3 bases, and 17 bases separated the two germline ends. The CDR3 loop spans 17 amino acids. Germline CDR1 SGHTA, CDR2 FQGNSA.

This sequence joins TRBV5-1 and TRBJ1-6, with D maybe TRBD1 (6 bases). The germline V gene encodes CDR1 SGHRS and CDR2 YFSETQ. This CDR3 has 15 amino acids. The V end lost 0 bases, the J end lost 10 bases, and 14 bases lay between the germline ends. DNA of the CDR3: TGCGCCAGCAGCTTGGGGTCCCAGGGGAGCTCACCCCTCCACTTT. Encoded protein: CASSLGSQGSSPLHF.

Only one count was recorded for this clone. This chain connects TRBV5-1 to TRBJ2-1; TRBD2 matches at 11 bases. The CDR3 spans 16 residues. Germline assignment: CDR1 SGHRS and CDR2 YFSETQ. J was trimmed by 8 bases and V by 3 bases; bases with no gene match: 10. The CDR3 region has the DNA TGCGCCAGCAGCTCCCGTACTAGCGGGAGAATCGATGAGCAGTTCTTC. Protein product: CASSSRTSGRIDEQFF.

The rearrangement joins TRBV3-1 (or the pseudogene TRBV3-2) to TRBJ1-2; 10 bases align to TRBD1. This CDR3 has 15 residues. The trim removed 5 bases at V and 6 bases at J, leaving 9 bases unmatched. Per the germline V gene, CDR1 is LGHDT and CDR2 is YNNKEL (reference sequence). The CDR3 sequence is CASSMRSDRGDGYTF. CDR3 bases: TGTGCCAGCAGCATGCGCTCGGACAGGGGGGATGGCTACACCTTC.

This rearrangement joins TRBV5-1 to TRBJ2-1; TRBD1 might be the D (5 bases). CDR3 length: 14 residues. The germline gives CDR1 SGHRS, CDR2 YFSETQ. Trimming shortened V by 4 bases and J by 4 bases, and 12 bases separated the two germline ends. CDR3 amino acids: CASSLAQAYNEQFF. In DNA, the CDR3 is TGCGCCAGCAGCCTCGCACAGGCGTACAATGAGCAGTTCTTC.

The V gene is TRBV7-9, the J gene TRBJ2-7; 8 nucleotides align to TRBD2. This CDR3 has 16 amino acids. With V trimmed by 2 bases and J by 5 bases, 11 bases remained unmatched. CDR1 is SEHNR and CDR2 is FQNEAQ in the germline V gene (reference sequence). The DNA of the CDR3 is TGTGCCAGCAGCTTAAAGGAGGTGTCAGCGGGGGACGAGCAGTACTTC. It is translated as CASSLKEVSAGDEQYF.

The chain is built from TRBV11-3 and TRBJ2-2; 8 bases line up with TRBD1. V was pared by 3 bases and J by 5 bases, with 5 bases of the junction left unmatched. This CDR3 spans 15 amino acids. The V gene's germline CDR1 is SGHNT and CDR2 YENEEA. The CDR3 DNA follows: TGTGCCAGCAGCTTTCGACAGGGGAGAACCGGGGAGCTGTTTTTT. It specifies CASSFRQGRTGELFF. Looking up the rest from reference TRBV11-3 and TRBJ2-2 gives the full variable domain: EAGVVQSPRYKIIEKKQPVAFWCNPISGHNTLYWYLQNLGQGPELLIRYENEEAVDDSQLPKDRFSAERLKGVDSTLKIQPAELGDSAVYLCASSFRQGRTGELFFGEGSRLTVL.

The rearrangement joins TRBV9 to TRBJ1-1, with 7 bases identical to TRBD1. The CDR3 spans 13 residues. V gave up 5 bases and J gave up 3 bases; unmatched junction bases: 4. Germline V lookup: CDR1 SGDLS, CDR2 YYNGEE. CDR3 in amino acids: CASSGTAYTEAFF. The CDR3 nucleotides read TGTGCCAGCAGTGGGACAGCGTACACTGAAGCTTTCTTT.

The CDR3: CASSYSAGEGHEQYF. The CDR3 bases are TGTGCCAGCAGTTACTCGGCGGGGGAGGGGCACGAGCAGTACTTC. This chain links TRBV6-2 or TRBV6-3 with TRBJ2-7; 7 nucleotides align to TRBD2. This CDR3 spans 15 amino acids. Germline V CDR1 and CDR2: MNHEY, SVGEGT. Germline trimming cut 0 bases from V and 5 bases from J; bases unmatched to any gene: 7.

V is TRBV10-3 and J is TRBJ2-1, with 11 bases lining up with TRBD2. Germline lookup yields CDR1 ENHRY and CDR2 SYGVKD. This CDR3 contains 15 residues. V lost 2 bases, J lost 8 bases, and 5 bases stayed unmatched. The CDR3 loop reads CAISETSGSGDEQFF. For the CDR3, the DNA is TGTGCCATCAGTGAGACTAGCGGGAGTGGTGATGAGCAGTTCTTC.

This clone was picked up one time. DNA of the CDR3: TGTGCCAGCAGTTACGATACAGGGTATGGCAACACTGAAGCTTTCTTT. It yields the protein CASSYDTGYGNTEAFF. The rearrangement links TRBV6-5 to TRBJ1-1, with D tentatively TRBD1 (6 bases). The CDR3 consists of 16 residues. CDR1 and CDR2 (germline): MNHEY, SVGAGI. Trimming took off 2 bases at V and 2 bases at J, with 15 bases between the two ends.

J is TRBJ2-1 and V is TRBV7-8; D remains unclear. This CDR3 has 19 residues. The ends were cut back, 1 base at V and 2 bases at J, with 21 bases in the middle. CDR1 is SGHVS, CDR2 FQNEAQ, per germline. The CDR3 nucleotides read TGTGCCAGCAGCTTAGTACCTAGTCGATCCCCCCGGGCCTACAATGAGCAGTTCTTC. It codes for CASSLVPSRSPRAYNEQFF.

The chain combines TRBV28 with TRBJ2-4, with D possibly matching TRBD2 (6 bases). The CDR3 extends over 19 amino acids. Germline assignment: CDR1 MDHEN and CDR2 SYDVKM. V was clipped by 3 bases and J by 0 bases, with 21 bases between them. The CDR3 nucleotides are TGTGCCAGCAGTTTTTGGGCGGGAAATGACCCCATAGCCAAAAACATTCAGTACTTC. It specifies CASSFWAGNDPIAKNIQYF.

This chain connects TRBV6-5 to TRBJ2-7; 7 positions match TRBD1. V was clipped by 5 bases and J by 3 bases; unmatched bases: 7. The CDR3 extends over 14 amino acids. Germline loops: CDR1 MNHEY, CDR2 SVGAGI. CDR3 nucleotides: TGTGCCAGCAGTACCCGACAGGGAAGCTACGAGCAGTACTTC. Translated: CASSTRQGSYEQYF.

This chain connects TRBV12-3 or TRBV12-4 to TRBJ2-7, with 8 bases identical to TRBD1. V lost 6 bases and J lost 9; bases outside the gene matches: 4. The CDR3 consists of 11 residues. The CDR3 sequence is CASSPGTGQYF. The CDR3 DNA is TGTGCCAGCAGCCCGGGGACAGGGCAGTACTTC.

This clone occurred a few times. The CDR3 DNA reads as TGTGCCACCAGCCCGGGGTCCACCTACGAGCAGTACTTC. It yields the protein CATSPGSTYEQYF. The chain combines TRBV24-1 with TRBJ2-7; possibly TRBD2 for D (5 bases). Germline CDR1 is KGHDR and CDR2 is SFDVKD. The CDR3 has 13 amino acids. Trimming took 7 bases from V and 2 from J, leaving 11 bases between them.

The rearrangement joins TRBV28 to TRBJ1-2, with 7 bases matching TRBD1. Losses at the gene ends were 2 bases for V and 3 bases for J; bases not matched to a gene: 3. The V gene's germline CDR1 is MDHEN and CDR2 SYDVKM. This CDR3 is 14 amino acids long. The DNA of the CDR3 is TGTGCCAGCAGTTTAACAGGGGTGTACTATGGCTACACCTTC. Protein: CASSLTGVYYGYTF.

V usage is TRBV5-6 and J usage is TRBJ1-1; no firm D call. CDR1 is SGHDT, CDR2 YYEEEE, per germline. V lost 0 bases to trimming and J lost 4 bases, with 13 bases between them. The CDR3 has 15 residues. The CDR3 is CASSLAAGRGTEAFF. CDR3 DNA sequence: TGTGCCAGCAGCTTGGCCGCGGGGAGAGGCACTGAAGCTTTCTTT.

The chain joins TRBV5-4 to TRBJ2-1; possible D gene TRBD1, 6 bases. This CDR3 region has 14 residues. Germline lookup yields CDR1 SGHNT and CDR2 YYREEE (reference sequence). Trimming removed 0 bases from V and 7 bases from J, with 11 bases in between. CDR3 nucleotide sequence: TGTGCCAGCAGCTTGGTGGGGGCTTGGAATGAGCAGTTCTTC. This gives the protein CASSLVGAWNEQFF.

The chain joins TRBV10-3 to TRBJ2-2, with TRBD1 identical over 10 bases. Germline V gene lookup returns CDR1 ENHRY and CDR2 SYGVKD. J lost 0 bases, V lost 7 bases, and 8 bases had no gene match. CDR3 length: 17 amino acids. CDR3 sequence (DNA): TGTGCCATCAACCCTGGGACAGGGGCGGCGAACACCGGGGAGCTGTTTTTT. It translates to CAINPGTGAANTGELFF.

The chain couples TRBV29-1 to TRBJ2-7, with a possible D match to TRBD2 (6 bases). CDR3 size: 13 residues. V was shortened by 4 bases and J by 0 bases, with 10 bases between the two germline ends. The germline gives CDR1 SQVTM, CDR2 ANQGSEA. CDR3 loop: CSVVRGSSYEQYF. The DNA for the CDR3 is TGCAGCGTTGTACGGGGGAGCTCCTACGAGCAGTACTTC.

The CDR3 sequence: CASSRAPGTSGSSGANVLTF. CDR3 coding DNA: TGTGCCAGCAGCCGGGCCCCTGGGACTAGCGGGAGCTCTGGGGCCAACGTCCTGACTTTC. The V and J genes are TRBV5-4 and TRBJ2-6; 14 nucleotides line up with TRBD2. CDR1 and CDR2 (germline): SGHNT, YYREEE (reference sequence). Trimming at V came to 4 bases and at J to 0 bases, leaving 9 bases not matched to a gene. This CDR3 contains 20 residues.

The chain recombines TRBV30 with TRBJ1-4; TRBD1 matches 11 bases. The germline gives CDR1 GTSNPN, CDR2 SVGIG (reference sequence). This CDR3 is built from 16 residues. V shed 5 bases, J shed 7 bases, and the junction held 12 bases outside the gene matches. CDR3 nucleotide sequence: TGTGCCTGGGGCGGCGGACAGGGGGCAATAAGTGAAAAACTGTTTTTT. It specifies CAWGGGQGAISEKLFF.

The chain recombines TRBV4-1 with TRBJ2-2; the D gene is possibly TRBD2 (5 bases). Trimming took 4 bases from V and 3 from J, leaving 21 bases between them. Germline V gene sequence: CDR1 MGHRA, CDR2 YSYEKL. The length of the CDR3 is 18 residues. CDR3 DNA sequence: TGCGCCAGCAGCCGACGGATACTCCGGGGAGAGGACACCGGGGAGCTGTTTTTT. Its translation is CASSRRILRGEDTGELFF.

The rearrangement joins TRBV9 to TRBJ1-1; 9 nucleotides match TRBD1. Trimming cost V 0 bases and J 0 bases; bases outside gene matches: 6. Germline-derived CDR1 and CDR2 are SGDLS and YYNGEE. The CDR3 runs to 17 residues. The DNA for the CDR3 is TGTGCCAGCAGCGTAGAGGGACAGGGATGGTTGAACACTGAAGCTTTCTTT. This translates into CASSVEGQGWLNTEAFF.

For the CDR3, the DNA is TGTGCCAGCAGCTTGTCGGGACTATCGGATGAGCAGTTCTTC. Translation gives CASSLSGLSDEQFF. J is TRBJ2-1 and V is TRBV7-3, with 7 bases matching TRBD2. J gave up 8 bases and V 3 bases, and 7 bases lay outside the gene matches. This CDR3 spans 14 amino acids. Germline assignment: CDR1 SGHTA and CDR2 FQGTGA.

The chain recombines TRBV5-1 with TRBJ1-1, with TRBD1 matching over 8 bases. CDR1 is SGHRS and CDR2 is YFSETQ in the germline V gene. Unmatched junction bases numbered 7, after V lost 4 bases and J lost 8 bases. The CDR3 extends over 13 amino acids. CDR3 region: CASSDQGQAEAFF. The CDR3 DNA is TGCGCCAGCAGCGATCAGGGACAGGCGGAAGCTTTCTTT.

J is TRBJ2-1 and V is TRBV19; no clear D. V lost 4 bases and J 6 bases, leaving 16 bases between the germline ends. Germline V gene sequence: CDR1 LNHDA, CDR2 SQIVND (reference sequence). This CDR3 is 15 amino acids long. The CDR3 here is CASSTTVGHGNEQFF. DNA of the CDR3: TGTGCCAGTAGTACCACGGTGGGCCACGGCAATGAGCAGTTCTTC.

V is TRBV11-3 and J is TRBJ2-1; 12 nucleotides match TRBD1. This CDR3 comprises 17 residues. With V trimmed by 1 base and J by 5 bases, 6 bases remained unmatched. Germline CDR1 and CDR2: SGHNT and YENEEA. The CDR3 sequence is CASSLARGTGGHNEQFF. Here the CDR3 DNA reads TGTGCCAGCAGCTTAGCCCGCGGGACAGGGGGCCACAATGAGCAGTTCTTC.